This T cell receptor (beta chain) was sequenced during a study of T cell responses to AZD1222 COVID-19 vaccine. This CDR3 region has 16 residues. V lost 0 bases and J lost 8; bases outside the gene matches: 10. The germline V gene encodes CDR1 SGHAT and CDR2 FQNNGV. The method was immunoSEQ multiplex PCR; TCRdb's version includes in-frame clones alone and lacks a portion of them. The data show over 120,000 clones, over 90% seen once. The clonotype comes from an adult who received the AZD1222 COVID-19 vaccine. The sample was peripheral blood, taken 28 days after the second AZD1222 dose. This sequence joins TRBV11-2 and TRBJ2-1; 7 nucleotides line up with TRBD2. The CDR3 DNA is TGTGCCAGCAGCTTAGAATCCGGGAGGTATTCGGATGAGCAGTTCTTC. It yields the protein CASSLESGRYSDEQFF.